Sequencing of this T cell receptor beta chain was carried out in a study of OX40 agonist ivuxolimab in advanced cancers. Here immunoSEQ multiplex PCR was the method, and the copy in TCRdb shows in-frame clones only, minus some. The table has just over 80,000 clones, 87% seen once; the top ten hold 0.32%. The CDR3 totals 15 residues. V was shortened by 1 base and J by 1 base, with 9 bases between the two germline ends. Germline CDR1 is SGHTA and CDR2 is FQGNSA. This receptor was taken from an adult with an advanced solid tumor such as melanoma, head and neck, liver or kidney cancer. The sequencing used CD4+ or CD8+ T cells sorted from blood, collected in a trial of the OX40 agonist ivuxolimab. The chain couples TRBV7-2 to TRBJ2-3; perhaps D is TRBD1 or TRBD2 (6 bases each). The CDR3 region is CASSLGGARTDTQYF. The CDR3 bases are TGTGCCAGCAGCTTAGGGGGGGCCCGCACAGATACGCAGTATTTT. Complete variable domain (other parts from reference TRBV7-2 and TRBJ2-3): GAGVSQSPSNKVTEKGKDVELRCDPISGHTALYWYRQSLGQGLEFLIYFQGNSAPDKSGLPSDRFSAERTGGSVSTLTIQRTQQEDSAVYLCASSLGGARTDTQYFGPGTRLTVL.